Reported below is one TCR beta chain. Antigen unknown. The data were taken from a study of T cell responses to AZD1222 COVID-19 vaccine. About the research overall: It was second doses at about 4 or about 12 weeks that were pooled.

The trim removed 2 bases at V and 8 bases at J, leaving 12 bases unmatched. The CDR3 has 17 residues. Germline loops: CDR1 SGHNT, CDR2 YYREEE (reference sequence). The study's findings and limits: Among AZD1222 vaccinees, only six or seven were seropositive at baseline. Without day 14 samples, only post-peak T cell repertoires were studied. Spike-specific TCR breadth and depth grew following two AZD1222 doses.

Profiled with immunoSEQ multiplex PCR; TCRdb holds only in-frame clones, not every one. Here the sample spans approximately 150,000 clones, roughly 92% being singletons. The receptor comes from an adult in good health. The source material was peripheral blood, sampled on day 0 of AZD1222 vaccination. J is TRBJ2-3 and V is TRBV5-4, with TRBD2 identical over 12 bases. The CDR3 region is CASSFPGLAGSLGTQYF. CDR3 nucleotides: TGTGCCAGCAGCTTTCCAGGACTAGCGGGATCTCTCGGTACGCAGTATTTT.